These 21 T cell receptor beta chains originate from one sample sequenced in a study of T cells in women clearing cervical HPV infection. Sequencing was performed with immunoSEQ multiplex PCR; in TCRdb, only in-frame clones are kept and a portion is missing. Its table lists more than 15,000 clones. Sequenced: blood buffy coat. Receptors originate from a woman between 18 and 70 years old with a cervical HPV16 infection that either progressed to CIN3+ or cleared (not recorded which).

By frequency, this clone registers medium-sized (0.01 to 0.1%). The read ends 3 residues before the CDR3 terminus; that terminus is restored from the germline J gene. The chain is built from TRBV18 and TRBJ1-4; a possible D gene is TRBD1 (5 bases). Germline loops: CDR1 KGHSH, CDR2 LQKENI. Between the trimmed V and J ends, which lost 6 bases and 3 bases, there was a span of 11 bases. The CDR3 is 14 amino acids. The sequenced CDR3 bases are TGTGCCAGCTCTTCGGCGGGGGCTAATGAAAAA. This encodes CASSSAGANEK. The full CDR3 sequence reads CASSSAGANEKLFF.

Points on this clone: The read halts 3 residues ahead of the CDR3 end, with the missing end drawn from the germline J gene. The chain recombines TRBV23-1 with TRBJ2-4; TRBD1 matches 8 bases. TRBV23-1 has ORF status, its function being uncertain. V shed 11 bases, J shed 0 bases, and the junction held 21 bases outside the gene matches. There are 19 residues in the CDR3. Partial CDR3 DNA: TGCGCCCCTCCCCTTTCAGGGACAGGAAGATTTTTAGCCAAAAACATT. As protein: CAPPLSGTGRFLAKNI. The CDR3, in full, reads CAPPLSGTGRFLAKNIQYF.

Worth noting for this clone: The read terminates 3 residues ahead of where the CDR3 ends, so the germline J gene completes it. The chain employs TRBV10-1 and TRBJ2-3; D perhaps matches TRBD1 (6 bases). V was cut by 1 base and J by 6 bases, with 17 bases left in between. Germline V lookup: CDR1 WNHNN, CDR2 SYGVQD (reference sequence). The CDR3 extends over 16 amino acids. CDR3 amino acids: CASSEWGTSKSDTQYF. Incomplete CDR3 DNA: TGCGCCAGCAGTGAGTGGGGGACAAGTAAGAGCGATACG.

As regards this clone: The read stops 3 residues short of the end of the CDR3; the missing end is completed from the germline J gene. V usage is TRBV5-4 and J usage is TRBJ1-1; tentatively, D is TRBD1 (5 bases). CDR1 is SGHNT and CDR2 is YYREEE in the germline V gene (reference sequence). The V end lost 0 bases, the J end lost 3 bases, and 15 bases lay between the germline ends. CDR3 length: 16 residues. The CDR3 loop is CASSLGGADWYTEAFF. CDR3 DNA (partial): TGTGCCAGCAGCTTGGGTGGGGCGGATTGGTACACTGAA.

Comments on this clone: An end of the junction does not agree with germline; a read error may underlie this. Incomplete CDR3 DNA: TGCGCCAGCAGCCAACGGGCCGCCCAGGGGGGAGAGACC. Translated, it gives CASSQRAAQGGET. The full CDR3 sequence reads CASSQRAAQGGETQYF. The J gene is TRBJ2-5, the V gene TRBV4-2; D may be TRBD1 (7 bases). The read stops 3 residues short of the end of the CDR3; the missing end is completed from the germline J gene. Germline loops: CDR1 LGHNA, CDR2 YNFKEQ. The length of the CDR3 is 16 residues.

With respect to this clone: The CDR3 end is not reached by the read, which stops 3 residues before it; the germline J gene fills it in. V and J are TRBV30 and TRBJ1-2; no definite D call. CDR1 GTSNPN and CDR2 SVGIG come from the germline V gene (reference sequence). This CDR3 contains 13 residues. V lost 3 bases, J lost 7 bases, and 15 bases lay in between. CDR3 sequence reads: CAWSRLRRSGYTF. Incomplete CDR3 DNA: TGTGCCTGGAGCAGACTAAGGCGGAGTGGC. The variable domain in full, with the rest retrieved from reference TRBV30 and TRBJ1-2, is SQTIHQWPATLVQPVGSPLSLECTVEGTSNPNLYWYRQAAGRGLQLLFYSVGIGQISSEVPQNLSASRPQDRQFILSSKKLLLSDSGFYLCAWSRLRRSGYTFGSGTRLTVV.

The sequenced CDR3 bases are TGTGCCAGCAGTTTTTCAGGGGACATCATT. Its protein is CASSFSGDII. The full CDR3 protein reads CASSFSGDIIQYF. This chain links TRBV12-3 or TRBV12-4 with TRBJ2-4; the D gene is possibly TRBD1 (6 bases). The read ends 3 residues shy of where the CDR3 ends; the end is completed using the germline J gene. The V end was cut by 3 bases, the J end by 9 bases, with 12 bases between. The CDR3 loop spans 13 amino acids.

CDR3 region: CASSYGQGNQPQHF. The sequenced CDR3 bases are TGCGCCAGCAGCTACGGACAGGGCAATCAGCCC. The chain employs TRBV5-1 and TRBJ1-5; 7 bases match TRBD1. The DNA ends 3 residues before the CDR3 does, and the rest of the CDR3 is filled in from the germline J gene. The junction had 2 bases not matched to a gene; V was cut back by 3 bases and J by 2 bases. This CDR3 comprises 14 residues. Looked up from germline, CDR1 is SGHRS and CDR2 is YFSETQ.

Worth noting for this clone: From the germline J gene comes the end of the CDR3, since the read stops 3 residues before it. The chain couples TRBV6-4 to TRBJ1-4, with 12 bases aligning to TRBD1. Looked up from germline, CDR1 is MRHNA and CDR2 is SNTAGT. V dropped 4 bases and J dropped 8; count of bases not matched to a gene: 14. CDR3 length: 18 amino acids. The CDR3 here is CASSASGTGGFYSEKLFF. The sequenced CDR3 bases are TGTGCCAGCAGTGCCTCAGGGACAGGGGGCTTTTATTCCGAAAAA.

Details on this clone: The DNA ends 3 residues before the CDR3 does, and the rest of the CDR3 is filled in from the germline J gene. The V and J genes are TRBV18 and TRBJ1-2; D is ambiguous. The V gene's germline CDR1 is KGHSH and CDR2 LQKENI. The CDR3 length is 13 residues. The CDR3 protein is CASSSTNYNDYTF. CDR3 bases read: TGTGCCAGCTCATCGACTAACTACAATGAC. Complete variable domain (other parts from reference TRBV18 and TRBJ1-2): NAGVMQNPRHLVRRRGQEARLRCSPMKGHSHVYWYRQLPEEGLKFMVYLQKENIIDESGMPKERFSAEFPKEGPSILRIQQVVRGDSAAYFCASSSTNYNDYTFGSGTRLTVV.

Turning to this clone: The read ends 3 residues early relative to the CDR3; the germline J gene fills the gap. The rearrangement joins TRBV10-3 to TRBJ1-5; D is uncertain. This CDR3 has 13 residues. Trimming cost V 3 bases and J 2 bases, with 5 bases left between them. Germline CDR1 ENHRY, CDR2 SYGVKD. Partial CDR3 DNA: TGTGCCATCAGTGATCGGGGCAATCAGCCC. Translating it yields CAISDRGNQP. The entire CDR3 is CAISDRGNQPQHF.

On this clone: The junction does not match germline at one end; this may be a read error. This CDR3 reads CVISELPGRSNQPQHF. CDR3 DNA, as far as it was read: TGTGTCATCAGTGAGCTCCCGGGTAGGAGCAATCAGCCC. The chain recombines TRBV10-3 with TRBJ1-5, with unresolved D. The read is 3 residues too short to cover the CDR3 end, so that end is filled in from the germline J gene. The CDR3 covers 16 residues. CDR1 is ENHRY and CDR2 is SYGVKD in the germline V gene.

This clone counts as medium-sized by frequency. Sequencing ends 3 residues short of the CDR3 end; the germline J gene provides the rest. This sequence joins TRBV19 and TRBJ1-2, with TRBD1 as a possible D gene (6 bases). The CDR3 is made up of 15 amino acids. Germline V CDR1 and CDR2: LNHDA, SQIVND (reference sequence). V dropped 6 bases and J dropped 1 base, with 15 bases sitting between them. CDR3 region: CASSLNRDNNYGYTF. CDR3 bases read: TGTGCCAGTAGCCTGAACCGGGACAATAACTATGGC.

This clone registers medium-sized by frequency. The read terminates 3 residues ahead of where the CDR3 ends, so the germline J gene completes it. The gene calls are TRBV19 and TRBJ2-4, with TRBD1 identical over 8 bases. CDR1 and CDR2 from the germline V gene are LNHDA and SQIVND (reference sequence). This CDR3 comprises 14 residues. Losses at the gene ends were 6 bases for V and 7 bases for J; bases not matched to a gene: 8. CDR3 loop: CASRDGQGGNIQYF. The CDR3 bases that were read are TGTGCCAGTAGGGACGGACAGGGCGGGAACATT.

As for this clone: With the read ending 3 residues before the CDR3 end, the germline J gene is used to fill in that end. J is TRBJ1-2 and V is TRBV24-1, with unresolved D. The germline gives CDR1 KGHDR, CDR2 SFDVKD. This CDR3 comprises 14 residues. CDR3 loop: CATSDLHAAEGYTF. The sequenced CDR3 bases are TGTGCCACCAGTGATTTGCATGCGGCGGAGGGC.

Comment on this clone: The read terminates 3 residues ahead of where the CDR3 ends, so the germline J gene completes it. The chain combines TRBV10-1 with TRBJ2-7, with D perhaps matching TRBD1 or TRBD2 (6 bases each). Germline CDR1 WNHNN, CDR2 SYGVQD (reference sequence). The V and J ends lost 4 bases and 4 bases respectively, with 14 bases between them. This CDR3 spans 14 amino acids. The CDR3 sequence is CASSADRREYEQYF. The covered CDR3 bases are TGCGCCAGCAGTGCAGACAGGAGGGAGTACGAG.

CDR3 bases read: TGTGCCAGCAGCTTAGCTAGCACGTACGAG. This codes for CASSLASTYE. The entire CDR3 reads CASSLASTYEQYF. The V call is TRBV13, the J call TRBJ2-7, with D possibly TRBD2 on 5 matching bases. The observed sequence ends 3 residues before the CDR3 terminus, with the missing tail filled in from the germline J gene. The germline gives CDR1 PRHDT, CDR2 FYEKMQ (reference sequence). Deletions cut 1 base from V and 4 bases from J, with 8 bases between. The CDR3 has 13 residues.

In the case of this clone: The read finishes 3 residues shy of the CDR3 end, and the germline J gene is used to complete it. J is TRBJ1-2 and V is TRBV28; 8 bases fit TRBD1. This CDR3 is built from 15 residues. CDR1 and CDR2 (germline): MDHEN, SYDVKM. Trimming at V came to 4 bases and at J to 2 bases, leaving 6 bases not matched to a gene. The CDR3 region is CASSYRTGLNYGYTF. Partial CDR3 DNA: TGTGCCAGCAGTTATCGGACAGGGCTGAACTATGGC.

As to this clone: The read is 3 residues too short to cover the CDR3 end, so that end is filled in from the germline J gene. The genes are TRBV30 and TRBJ1-2; D unresolved. Germline CDR1 reads GTSNPN; CDR2 reads SVGIG (reference sequence). The CDR3 is made up of 14 amino acids. This chain's CDR3 is CAWRLLVSTDTYTF. The part of the CDR3 DNA that was read is TGTGCCTGGAGACTACTAGTAAGCACAGATACC.

As regards this clone: Read coverage stops 3 residues before the CDR3 terminus; the germline J gene supplies the remainder. J is TRBJ2-5 and V is TRBV20-1; 8 nucleotides align to TRBD2. Looked up from germline, CDR1 is DFQATT and CDR2 is SNEGSKA (reference sequence). The CDR3 contains 14 residues. Trimming cost V 3 bases and J 6 bases; bases outside gene matches: 9. The CDR3 loop is CSASQREWSKTQYF. CDR3 DNA, as far as it was read: TGCAGTGCTAGCCAGCGGGAGTGGTCGAAGACC.

In regard to this clone: The sequenced fragment ends 3 residues before the CDR3 boundary, so the rest is inferred from the germline J gene. The rearrangement links TRBV7-2 to TRBJ1-2; D is possibly TRBD1 (5 bases). From germline, CDR1 is SGHTA and CDR2 FQGNSA. The CDR3 sequence is 14 residues long. The covered CDR3 bases are TGTGCCAGCAGCCCCTGGGGCCCGACACCCCGT. This sequence encodes CASSPWGPTPR. The whole CDR3 protein reads CASSPWGPTPRYTF.